This record covers a single TCR delta chain. This clone is judged medium-sized (0.01 to 0.1%). What antigen it recognizes has not been identified. The record has no base qualities; no much larger clone is one base away. V and J lose 0 bases and 0 bases, and a span of 20 bases separates them. The cysteine opens and the phenylalanine closes a CDR3 of 19 amino acids. Only the CDR3 part of the read is kept: 57 bases, read in frame from the first base. CDR1 and CDR2 (TSWWSYY, QGS) derive from the germline V gene. The receptor library was made with RT-PCR. The sequencer was an Illumina MiSeq. TCRdb processed the public reads again with the CATT caller, after which rows with matching DNA were combined. The table for this sample lists roughly 1,500 delta-chain clones; roughly a sixth of them were counted only once. Clones ranked in the top ten supply about 9.5% of the sample. The data were taken from a study of gammadelta T cells in human blood (dated by TCRdb to 2018 to 2021). On the study overall, not on this receptor specifically: According to the study, polyclonal expansion of innate gamma-delta T cells immediately after birth appeared to be driven by microbial exposure.

The chain links TRDV1 with TRDJ1, with no confidently assigned D gene. The clonotype comes from a human donor. The sequenced sample was non-Vgamma9Vdelta2 gamma-delta T cells from infant blood. The nucleotide sequence is given as TGTGCTCTTGGGGAACTAAGGCGTGCCTATGGCAAGTACACCGATAAACTCATCTTT. Its protein product is CALGELRRAYGKYTDKLIF.